The 32 T cell receptor beta chains reported below all come from one sample, sequenced in a study of shared clonotypes between healthy human individuals. Data came from immunoSEQ multiplex PCR; TCRdb stores just in-frame clones and leaves some out. The repertoire includes about 490,000 clones, over 60% of them detected once, and 13% sits in the top ten. Sequenced material: PBMCs. The receptors derive from a woman between 35 and 50 years old in good health. Some clones in this sample may be carry-over from other donors' samples.

The chain joins TRBV6-1 to TRBJ2-7; 7 bases match TRBD2. CDR1 MNHNS and CDR2 SASEGT come from the germline V gene. The CDR3 runs 14 residues. Trimming cost V 2 bases and J 3 bases; bases outside gene matches: 4. CDR3 amino acids: CASSESGRDYEQYF. The CDR3 bases are TGTGCCAGCAGTGAATCGGGGAGGGACTACGAGCAGTACTTC.

The chain links TRBV18 to TRBJ2-1, with TRBD2 matching 14 bases. The junction had 9 bases not matched to a gene; V was cut back by 6 bases and J by 8 bases. The CDR3 sequence is 16 residues long. The germline CDR1 and CDR2 sequences are KGHSH and LQKENI. CDR3 sequence reads: CASSTGLAGANDEQFF. In nucleotides, the CDR3 is TGTGCCAGCTCGACGGGACTAGCGGGAGCTAATGATGAGCAGTTCTTC.

The gene calls are TRBV11-2 and TRBJ2-1, with TRBD2 identical over 8 bases. With 7 bases clipped from V and 0 bases from J, the junction kept 11 bases outside the gene matches. Germline loops: CDR1 SGHAT, CDR2 FQNNGV. The CDR3 runs 17 residues. The chain's CDR3 is CASTGPIAGSSYNEQFF. The CDR3 DNA sequence: TGTGCCAGCACCGGGCCAATAGCGGGGAGCTCCTACAATGAGCAGTTCTTC.

CDR3 sequence: CASSYDSNEKLFF. The CDR3 coding sequence is TGTGCCAGCAGCTATGACAGTAATGAAAAACTGTTTTTT. The chain links TRBV5-4 to TRBJ1-4; a possible D gene is TRBD1 (5 bases). Germline V lookup: CDR1 SGHNT, CDR2 YYREEE (reference sequence). V gave up 3 bases and J gave up 4 bases, with 7 bases separating them. CDR3 length: 13 amino acids.

The chain is built from TRBV5-4 and TRBJ1-6; 12 bases align to TRBD1. J lost 7 bases, V lost 4 bases, and 6 bases had no gene match. The CDR3 length is 16 residues. From germline, CDR1 is SGHNT and CDR2 YYREEE (reference sequence). CDR3 nucleotides: TGTGCCAGCAGCGTGGGACAGGGGGCTGGCAATTCACCCCTCCACTTT. Translation gives CASSVGQGAGNSPLHF. The complete variable domain, with remaining parts taken from reference TRBV5-4 and TRBJ1-6, reads ETGVTQSPTHLIKTRGQQVTLRCSSQSGHNTVSWYQQALGQGPQFIFQYYREEENGRGNFPPRFSGLQFPNYSSELNVNALELDDSALYLCASSVGQGAGNSPLHFGNGTRLTVT.

The V call is TRBV5-1, the J call TRBJ1-1; D is uncertain. CDR3 length: 14 amino acids. Trimming stripped 3 bases from V and 3 bases from J, with 12 bases between. Germline lookup yields CDR1 SGHRS and CDR2 YFSETQ. In nucleotides, the CDR3 is TGCGCCAGCAGCTGGACGGCGGAAGACACTGAAGCTTTCTTT. It translates to CASSWTAEDTEAFF.

Of note for this clone: Just one base apart from a much larger clone, this may be a read error. This CDR3 is also generated by other DNA sequences in the sample. The rearrangement uses TRBV29-1 and TRBJ1-1; 7 bases map to TRBD1. The CDR3 totals 13 residues. Germline values: CDR1 SQVTM, CDR2 ANQGSEA. In DNA, the CDR3 is TGCAGCGCCCTGAAGACAGGGAACACCGAAGCTTTCTTT. Translating it yields CSALKTGNTEAFF.

This chain joins TRBV18 and TRBJ2-3; 16 nucleotides agree with TRBD2. Germline V gives CDR1 KGHSH, CDR2 LQKENI. The CDR3 consists of 17 residues. V shed 2 bases, J shed 4 bases, and the junction held 3 bases outside the gene matches. The CDR3 is CASSPGTSGRVADTQYF. As DNA, the CDR3 is TGTGCCAGCTCACCAGGGACTAGCGGGAGGGTCGCAGATACGCAGTATTTT.

The chain recombines TRBV1 with TRBJ2-6; TRBD2, the D gene given by the table, was not confirmed from the DNA. TRBV1 counts as a pseudogene. CDR3 size: 15 residues. Written as DNA, the CDR3 is TGCACCAGCAGCGTGCCACGTAGTCGGGCCAACGTCCTGACTTTC. As protein: CTSSVPRSRANVLTF.

The J gene is TRBJ2-2, the V gene TRBV7-2; 8 bases align to TRBD2. Germline assignment: CDR1 SGHTA and CDR2 FQGNSA. The CDR3 totals 14 residues. The junction had 2 bases not matched to a gene; V was cut back by 3 bases and J by 5 bases. The CDR3 nucleotides read TGTGCCAGCAGCTTGAGCGGGAGAACCGGGGAGCTGTTTTTT. It is translated as CASSLSGRTGELFF.

This clone turned up a few times. Other DNA sequences in the sample encode the same CDR3. V usage is TRBV18 and J usage is TRBJ2-2; 7 positions agree with TRBD1. With 5 bases clipped from V and 0 bases from J, the junction kept 3 bases outside the gene matches. This CDR3 is 15 amino acids long. Germline-derived CDR1 and CDR2 are KGHSH and LQKENI. The CDR3 spells CASSSGTANTGELFF. In DNA, the CDR3 is TGTGCCAGCTCATCCGGGACAGCGAACACCGGGGAGCTGTTTTTT.

V usage is TRBV5-4 and J usage is TRBJ1-2; D is undetermined. The CDR3 consists of 14 residues. The germline gives CDR1 SGHNT, CDR2 YYREEE (reference sequence). Deletions cut 0 bases from V and 3 bases from J, with 9 bases between. The CDR3 protein is CASSLGAQDYGYTF. The CDR3 region has the DNA TGTGCCAGCAGCTTGGGGGCGCAAGACTATGGCTACACCTTC. The complete variable domain, with remaining parts taken from reference TRBV5-4 and TRBJ1-2, reads ETGVTQSPTHLIKTRGQQVTLRCSSQSGHNTVSWYQQALGQGPQFIFQYYREEENGRGNFPPRFSGLQFPNYSSELNVNALELDDSALYLCASSLGAQDYGYTFGSGTRLTVV.

The chain is built from TRBV5-1 and TRBJ2-5; D unclear. The CDR3 runs to 14 residues. V lost 0 bases and J lost 5, with 11 bases in between. The germline CDR1 and CDR2 sequences are SGHRS and YFSETQ. CDR3 region: CASSLETARETQYF. The CDR3 DNA reads as TGCGCCAGCAGCTTGGAAACAGCTCGGGAGACCCAGTACTTC.

This clone was seen just once. The J gene is TRBJ2-7, the V gene TRBV4-1; TRBD2 might be the D (5 bases). The CDR3 is 19 residues long. With 0 bases removed from V and 6 bases from J, the gap between germline ends came to 27 bases. Germline V gene sequence: CDR1 MGHRA, CDR2 YSYEKL. The CDR3 DNA sequence: TGCGCCAGCAGCCAAGATCGTGTACTCCATTTGCCACCTAGCTTCGAGCAGTACTTC. Its translation: CASSQDRVLHLPPSFEQYF.

In this sample, this clone turned up a few times. The V and J genes are TRBV7-2 and TRBJ2-7; TRBD1 agrees at 8 bases. This CDR3 comprises 14 residues. V trimming: 5 bases; J trimming: 0 bases; junction bases outside the gene matches: 3. The V gene's germline CDR1 is SGHTA and CDR2 FQGNSA. The CDR3 DNA is TGTGCCAGCAGCGGGACAGGCAGCTCCTACGAGCAGTACTTC. This translates into CASSGTGSSYEQYF.

This clone is a singleton in its sample. The chain links TRBV19 to TRBJ1-5; D call uncertain. Trimming stripped 3 bases from V and 14 bases from J, with 23 bases between. The length of the CDR3 is 15 residues. Per the germline V gene, CDR1 is LNHDA and CDR2 is SQIVND (reference sequence). CDR3 protein: CASSIWPQQIESKHF. The CDR3 DNA is TGTGCCAGTAGTATCTGGCCCCAGCAGATAGAAAGTAAGCATTTT.

This chain connects TRBV7-2 to TRBJ2-7; 9 positions agree with TRBD2. The length of the CDR3 is 15 residues. Per the germline V gene, CDR1 is SGHTA and CDR2 is FQGNSA. V lost 1 base to trimming and J lost 2 bases; unmatched junction nucleotides: 3. The CDR3 loop is CASSLDSSGTYEQYF. The CDR3 bases are TGTGCCAGCAGCTTAGACTCTAGCGGGACCTACGAGCAGTACTTC.

The chain carries TRBV4-2 and TRBJ2-2, with D possibly called TRBD1 or TRBD2 (6 bases each). This CDR3 is 17 amino acids long. The V gene's germline CDR1 is LGHNA and CDR2 YNFKEQ. Deletions cut 4 bases from V and 4 bases from J, with 19 bases between. CDR3 bases: TGTGCCAGCAGCCTGCCCACTTCGGGGGCGCGCACCGGGGAGCTGTTTTTT. Encoded protein: CASSLPTSGARTGELFF.

This clone was recorded a few times. The chain couples TRBV9 to TRBJ2-1; 9 bases are shared with TRBD2. The CDR3 covers 15 residues. The J segment lost 3 bases and the V segment lost 0 bases, leaving 1 base of the junction unmatched. From germline, CDR1 is SGDLS and CDR2 YYNGEE. The CDR3 DNA is TGTGCCAGCAGCGTAGGACTAGCGGACTACAATGAGCAGTTCTTC. Its protein is CASSVGLADYNEQFF. Using reference TRBV9 and TRBJ2-1 for the parts outside the CDR3, the full variable domain is DSGVTQTPKHLITATGQRVTLRCSPRSGDLSVYWYQQSLDQGLQFLIQYYNGEERAKGNILERFSAQQFPDLHSELNLSSLELGDSALYFCASSVGLADYNEQFFGPGTRLTVL.

The chain employs TRBV28 and TRBJ2-5; D is unresolved. The CDR3 covers 10 residues. Germline V gives CDR1 MDHEN, CDR2 SYDVKM. V lost 10 bases and J lost 5, with 8 bases in between. CDR3 residues: CATKQETQYF. The DNA of the CDR3 is TGTGCCACCAAACAGGAGACCCAGTACTTC.

CDR3 amino acids: CASSLSPRSTDTQYF. The CDR3 DNA is TGTGCCAGCAGCTTATCCCCGCGAAGCACAGATACGCAGTATTTT. The V and J genes are TRBV7-9 and TRBJ2-3; unclear D gene. This CDR3 has 15 amino acids. Germline V gives CDR1 SEHNR, CDR2 FQNEAQ (reference sequence). Trimming removed 2 bases from V and 0 bases from J, with 9 bases in between.

This clone was counted at least ten times. In the same sample, other DNA sequences code for this CDR3. The chain joins TRBV6-1 to TRBJ2-1, with 9 bases lining up with TRBD1. The CDR3 is 16 residues long. Trimming cost V 0 bases and J 5 bases; bases outside gene matches: 5. Germline loops: CDR1 MNHNS, CDR2 SASEGT. The CDR3 spells CASSEAEGQGNNEQFF. The CDR3 DNA is TGTGCCAGCAGTGAAGCGGAGGGACAGGGTAACAATGAGCAGTTCTTC.

This clone was picked up a small number of times. The same CDR3 also results from other DNA sequences found in this sample. This chain connects TRBV7-9 to TRBJ1-1; D is undetermined. Trimming cost V 1 base and J 5 bases, with 5 bases left between them. The germline gives CDR1 SEHNR, CDR2 FQNEAQ (reference sequence). The CDR3 contains 12 residues. CDR3 amino acids: CASSLETTEAFF. The CDR3 bases are TGTGCCAGCAGCTTAGAAACAACTGAAGCTTTCTTT.

The V gene is TRBV19, the J gene TRBJ2-6, with D possibly matching TRBD2 (6 bases). Looked up from germline, CDR1 is LNHDA and CDR2 is SQIVND (reference sequence). The CDR3 covers 15 residues. Between the trimmed V and J ends, which lost 5 bases and 0 bases, there was a span of 8 bases. The CDR3 protein is CASSPGGSGANVLTF. In DNA, the CDR3 is TGTGCCAGTAGTCCCGGGGGCTCTGGGGCCAACGTCCTGACTTTC.

This clone turned up a few times. This chain joins TRBV11-2 and TRBJ1-4; D is perhaps TRBD1 (5 bases). This CDR3 comprises 14 residues. Trimming took 1 base from V and 8 from J, leaving 11 bases between them. The germline V gene has CDR1 SGHAT and CDR2 FQNNGV. CDR3 residues: CASSLGRGSEKLFF. CDR3 nucleotide sequence: TGTGCCAGCAGCTTAGGGAGGGGCAGCGAAAAACTGTTTTTT.

The rearrangement joins TRBV28 to TRBJ1-5, with D possibly being TRBD1 (5 bases). CDR3 size: 14 residues. The germline V gene encodes CDR1 MDHEN and CDR2 SYDVKM. With 7 bases removed from V and 0 bases from J, the gap between germline ends came to 10 bases. The CDR3 reads CASIEGVSNQPQHF. The CDR3 DNA reads TGTGCCAGCATTGAAGGGGTTAGCAATCAGCCCCAGCATTTT. Together with reference TRBV28 and TRBJ1-5, the CDR3 gives the full variable domain: DVKVTQSSRYLVKRTGEKVFLECVQDMDHENMFWYRQDPGLGLRLIYFSYDVKMKEKGDIPEGYSVSREKKERFSLILESASTNQTSMYLCASIEGVSNQPQHFGDGTRLSIL.

Comment on this clone: A read error may explain this, as a much larger clone is one base away. This chain connects TRBV6-5 to TRBJ1-5; D might be TRBD1 (5 bases). The V gene lost 6 bases and the J gene lost 0 bases, with 6 bases spanning the gap. The CDR3 extends over 13 amino acids. CDR1 MNHEY and CDR2 SVGAGI come from the germline V gene. The CDR3 sequence: CASRQDSNQPQHF. The CDR3 coding sequence is TGTGCCAGCAGACAGGATAGCAATCAGCCCCAGCATTTT.

The chain is built from TRBV5-4 and TRBJ2-3, with 10 bases identical to TRBD2. CDR3 length: 16 amino acids. With 0 bases clipped from V and 3 bases from J, the junction kept 4 bases outside the gene matches. The germline V gene has CDR1 SGHNT and CDR2 YYREEE (reference sequence). The CDR3 DNA follows: TGTGCCAGCAGCTTGGCACTAGCGGGAACGACAGATACGCAGTATTTT. Amino acids: CASSLALAGTTDTQYF.

The chain is built from TRBV4-1 and TRBJ2-5; no reliable D call. V was trimmed by 2 bases and J by 0 bases, leaving 4 bases between them. The CDR3 runs to 13 residues. Germline CDR1 and CDR2: MGHRA and YSYEKL. This chain's CDR3 is CASSQPYQETQYF. CDR3 coding DNA: TGCGCCAGCAGCCAACCCTACCAAGAGACCCAGTACTTC.

This clone was counted between two and nine times. The J gene is TRBJ2-5, the V gene TRBV2; TRBD2 matches at 13 bases. The end of the DNA fits TRBJ2-7 better, so the J call may be wrong. The CDR3 is 15 residues long. Per germline, CDR1 SNHLY and CDR2 FYNNEI. CDR3 sequence reads: CASSVTSGGPYEQYF. DNA for the CDR3: TGTGCCAGCAGTGTGACTAGCGGGGGGCCCTACGAGCAGTACTTC.

This chain links TRBV19 with TRBJ2-1, with TRBD2 identical over 8 bases. Germline-derived CDR1 and CDR2 are LNHDA and SQIVND (reference sequence). J was trimmed by 8 bases and V by 3 bases; bases with no gene match: 9. The length of the CDR3 is 15 residues. The CDR3 loop is CASSITSGAGHEQFF. Written as DNA, the CDR3 is TGTGCCAGTAGTATTACTAGCGGAGCCGGTCATGAGCAGTTCTTC.

In this sample, this clone turned up once. The genes are TRBV2 and TRBJ2-7; unclear D gene. Trimming removed 2 bases at V and 3 bases at J, with 8 bases between. CDR3 length equals 13 residues. The germline CDR1 and CDR2 sequences are SNHLY and FYNNEI. In nucleotides, the CDR3 is TGTGCCAGCAGTGAATGGTTAGGCTACGAGCAGTACTTC. Its protein is CASSEWLGYEQYF.